A single TCR beta chain is shown here with its context. Its antigen remains unknown. Markers CD45RO/CCR7/CD25/CD127/CD95/CD27 served to sort CD4+ naive, central memory, regulatory and stem cell-like memory cells. Without exception, sorted populations had purity beyond 95%. Investigators reverse transcribed all isolated RNA, so they sequenced expressed TCRB transcripts. Data came from immunoSEQ multiplex PCR; TCRdb stores just in-frame clones and leaves some out. The sample yields about 150,000 clones, approximately 10% seen once. The source of the sample is a study of beta chain features in type 1 diabetes. Study-level points and caveats: Among all four CD4+ subsets, Type 1 diabetes patients had TCRB CDR3s that were moderately but significantly shorter. Lower insertion and higher deletion counts appeared at VDJ junctions in type 1 diabetes patients.

There are 9 residues in the CDR3. This receptor was obtained from a man aged 25-40 years with type 1 diabetes. The rearrangement links TRBV21-1 to TRBJ2-7; TRBD1, the table's D call, lacks a check against the DNA. TRBV21-1 constitutes a pseudogene. The sample comprised central memory CD4+ T cells from blood. The CDR3 loop reads CASSGDRDF. In DNA, the CDR3 is TGTGCCAGCAGCGGGGACAGGGACTTC.